This T cell receptor (beta chain) was sequenced for a study of identical twins. A universal primer site was added by template switching, and unique molecular identifiers were carried by the cDNA. TCRdb itself ran the 5' RACE reads through MiXCR, one entry per CDR3 protein. Of some 560,000 distinct CDR3 sequences listed, around a tenth were seen once; the top ten hold more than 2.5%. The CDR3 runs 15 residues. Trimming pared 5 bases from V and 1 base from J, leaving 13 bases between. Study observations and caveats: Sharing of beta out-of-frame sequences by twins showed a weaker excess.

A note on this clonotype: Its antigen is not identified.

Separately, the same data were catalogued under a study of yellow fever vaccine responses in identical twins.

The specimen sequenced was PBMCs. The chain employs TRBV12-3 or TRBV12-4 and TRBJ2-3; a possible D gene is TRBD1 (5 bases). The TCR originated in a woman younger than 30 in good health. The CDR3 nucleotides are TGTGCCAGCAGTACCATCCAAGGGGGCACAGATACGCAGTATTTT. It yields the protein CASSTIQGGTDTQYF.